The source of this T cell receptor (beta chain) is a study of early T cells in non-severe SARS-CoV-2 infection. Background on the study: Chains from this unsorted whole-blood bulk RNA could not be paired.

Using its own MiXCR run on the 5' RACE reads, TCRdb lists one record per CDR3 protein. The data contain over 95,000 distinct CDR3 sequences, roughly 17% of them singletons. Per the germline V gene, CDR1 is DFQATT and CDR2 is SNEGSKA (reference sequence). With 4 bases removed from V and 6 bases from J, the gap between germline ends came to 7 bases. CDR3 length: 10 amino acids. The sample comprised whole blood. V is TRBV20-1 and J is TRBJ2-7; no reliable D call. The receptor was isolated from an adult who was a healthcare worker with PCR-confirmed SARS-CoV-2 infection or an uninfected control (not recorded which). CDR3 sequence: CSAKLLEQYF. For the CDR3, the DNA is TGCAGTGCTAAACTCCTCGAGCAGTACTTC.